This T cell receptor beta chain was profiled in a study of T cell responses to AZD1222 COVID-19 vaccine. CDR3 length equals 15 residues. Trimming cost V 3 bases and J 6 bases; bases outside gene matches: 11. Germline V CDR1 and CDR2: DFQATT, SNEGSKA (reference sequence). A word on this clone: Its antigen is unidentified.

The assay was immunoSEQ multiplex PCR, and TCRdb's table has in-frame clones only and misses some. The sample yields around 130,000 clones, about nine tenths seen once. Study results and caveats: Vaccination with two AZD1222 doses was followed by a rise in Spike-specific TCR breadth and depth. Unmutated variant regions are reportedly targeted by nearly half of spike-specific TCRs. Donors skewed white British and female; clonal diversity was possibly underestimated. Without day 14 samples, only post-peak T cell repertoires were studied.

The material sequenced was peripheral blood, taken 28 days after the second AZD1222 dose. The V gene is TRBV20-1, the J gene TRBJ1-3; 7 bases fit TRBD1. The origin of this receptor is an adult who received the AZD1222 COVID-19 vaccine. The chain's CDR3 is CSASGSGQVVNTIYF. The DNA of the CDR3 is TGCAGTGCTAGTGGCTCCGGACAGGTTGTAAACACCATATATTTT.